Presented here are 20 T cell receptor beta chains from one specimen sequenced in a study of post-analysis software for immune sequencing data. Study conclusions and caveats: Controls showed lower frequencies than patients for roughly five TRBV segments, and TRBV5-6, TRBV5-1 and TRBV20-1 were among these.

TCR beta cDNA libraries had unique molecular identifiers. Each CDR3 protein gets one entry after TCRdb re-called the PCR reads with MiXCR. This table has roughly 730,000 distinct CDR3 sequences, roughly 29% appearing once. These receptors have no known antigen. What was sequenced was blood. The receptors were sampled from a girl aged 5-17 years with multiple sclerosis.

The chain is built from TRBV9 and TRBJ2-3; D not resolved. V was shortened by 0 bases and J by 4 bases, with 9 bases between the two germline ends. CDR1 is SGDLS, CDR2 YYNGEE, per germline. This CDR3 contains 14 residues. The CDR3 spells CASSVEDGPDTQYF. The DNA for the CDR3 is TGTGCCAGCAGCGTAGAGGACGGCCCAGATACGCAGTATTTT.

The chain links TRBV15 to TRBJ1-2; the match to TRBD1 covers 10 bases. Trimming at V came to 7 bases and at J to 3 bases, leaving 5 bases not matched to a gene. Looked up from germline, CDR1 is LNHNV and CDR2 is YYDKDF (reference sequence). The length of the CDR3 is 14 residues. CDR3 region: CATNRDRGHYGYTF. The CDR3 nucleotides are TGTGCCACCAATAGGGACAGGGGCCACTATGGCTACACCTTC.

This clonotype was detected a few times. This chain joins TRBV29-1 and TRBJ2-5; tentatively, D is TRBD1 (6 bases). V gave up 7 bases and J gave up 9 bases, with 24 bases separating them. The CDR3 contains 14 residues. CDR1 and CDR2 from the germline V gene are SQVTM and ANQGSEA. DNA of the CDR3: TGCAGCGCCCCGTGGGGGCAGACCATTTGGCCCCAGTACTTC. Protein product: CSAPWGQTIWPQYF.

CDR3: CASSLEAPGVYEQYF. The CDR3 nucleotides are TGTGCCAGCAGCTTAGAAGCTCCGGGCGTCTACGAGCAGTACTTC. The rearrangement joins TRBV11-2 to TRBJ2-7; D remains ambiguous. From germline, CDR1 is SGHAT and CDR2 FQNNGV. The CDR3 sequence is 15 residues long. Trimming stripped 0 bases from V and 3 bases from J, with 12 bases between.

The J gene is TRBJ1-2, the V gene TRBV29-1; tentative D call: TRBD1 (6 bases). Trimming shortened V by 6 bases and J by 5 bases, and 13 bases separated the two germline ends. The CDR3 runs to 12 residues. Germline V lookup: CDR1 SQVTM, CDR2 ANQGSEA. The CDR3 sequence: CSVRGIGYGYTF. The DNA for the CDR3 is TGCAGCGTCAGGGGAATAGGTTATGGCTACACCTTC.

Concerning this clonotype: A read error may explain this, as a much larger clone is one base away. The chain employs TRBV15 and TRBJ2-1, with 8 nucleotides matching TRBD2. The CDR3 loop spans 16 amino acids. Germline lookup yields CDR1 LNHNV and CDR2 YYDKDF (reference sequence). The CDR3 DNA follows: TGTGCCACCGGCAGAGTAACCAGCGGGAGACGTAATGAGCAGTTCTTC. Its translation is CATGRVTSGRRNEQFF.

This clonotype was counted a few times. The V gene is TRBV9, the J gene TRBJ2-7, with D perhaps matching TRBD1 (6 bases). The germline V gene has CDR1 SGDLS and CDR2 YYNGEE. The ends were cut back, 2 bases at V and 0 bases at J, with 12 bases in the middle. The CDR3 is made up of 15 amino acids. The CDR3 loop is CASSVSGVPSYEQYF. The CDR3 DNA reads as TGTGCCAGCAGCGTTTCAGGGGTCCCCTCCTACGAGCAGTACTTC.

The gene calls are TRBV20-1 and TRBJ2-7; a possible D gene is TRBD2 (5 bases). The assigned J gene may be wrong: the sequence end matches TRBJ2-5 better. Germline V gene lookup returns CDR1 DFQATT and CDR2 SNEGSKA (reference sequence). The CDR3 covers 14 residues. In nucleotides, the CDR3 is TGCAGTGCTATTCCGGGAAGGTTACAAGAGACCCAGTACTTC. Translating it yields CSAIPGRLQETQYF.

This clonotype was counted a few times. CDR3 sequence reads: CIIPGTGIYGYTF. The CDR3 bases are TGCATCATCCCCGGGACAGGGATCTATGGCTACACCTTC. The rearrangement joins TRBV20-1 to TRBJ1-2, with 9 bases that match TRBD1. Looked up from germline, CDR1 is DFQATT and CDR2 is SNEGSKA (reference sequence). The CDR3 is 13 amino acids.

This clonotype was observed a few times. The CDR3 region is CSASRGLPGGNQPQHF. In DNA, the CDR3 is TGCAGTGCTAGTAGGGGACTTCCCGGGGGCAATCAGCCCCAGCATTTT. The chain uses TRBV20-1 and TRBJ1-5; D is perhaps TRBD1 (5 bases). The ends were cut back, 3 bases at V and 2 bases at J, with 17 bases in the middle. The germline V gene has CDR1 DFQATT and CDR2 SNEGSKA (reference sequence). The CDR3 extends over 16 amino acids.

This clonotype was detected only a few times. The chain is built from TRBV20-1 and TRBJ2-3; 10 nucleotides align to TRBD2. Germline V gene sequence: CDR1 DFQATT, CDR2 SNEGSKA (reference sequence). The CDR3 loop spans 15 amino acids. Unmatched junction bases numbered 3, after V lost 1 base and J lost 2 bases. The DNA of the CDR3 is TGCAGTGCTAGAGCTAGCGGGGGATTCACAGATACGCAGTATTTT. It is translated as CSARASGGFTDTQYF.

The sample holds a few counts of this clonotype. This chain connects TRBV5-1 to TRBJ2-4; the D gene could be TRBD1 or TRBD2 (5 bases each). V was cut by 3 bases and J by 8 bases, with 9 bases left in between. CDR3 size: 12 residues. CDR1 is SGHRS, CDR2 YFSETQ, per germline. CDR3 amino acids: CASSYGGDIQYF. CDR3 DNA sequence: TGCGCCAGCAGCTATGGGGGTGACATTCAGTACTTC. Based on the CDR3 plus reference TRBV5-1 and TRBJ2-4, the full variable domain is KAGVTQTPRYLIKTRGQQVTLSCSPISGHRSVSWYQQTPGQGLQFLFEYFSETQRNKGNFPGRFSGRQFSNSRSEMNVSTLELGDSALYLCASSYGGDIQYFGAGTRLSVL.

This clonotype has only one observation. One junction end does not reproduce the germline sequence, and a read error may be involved. The chain employs TRBV4-2 and TRBJ1-2, with D tentatively TRBD1 (5 bases). CDR3 length: 14 amino acids. CDR1 is LGHNA and CDR2 is YNFKEQ in the germline V gene. For the CDR3, the DNA is TGTGCCAGCAGCCAAGGCGGGGGGAACTATGACTACACCTTC. Its protein is CASSQGGGNYDYTF.

This clonotype came up many times. V gene TRBV4-3 combines with J gene TRBJ2-1, with D tentatively TRBD2 (5 bases). V lost 3 bases and J lost 8, with 17 bases in between. The germline CDR1 and CDR2 sequences are LGHNA and YSLEER. The CDR3 spans 15 residues. CDR3 in DNA: TGCGCCAGCAGCCAGGAGGTCGGGATCAAGGATGAGCAGTTCTTC. Protein product: CASSQEVGIKDEQFF.

This clonotype has a count of ten or more. The chain links TRBV4-3 to TRBJ2-7; 9 positions match TRBD1. The V gene's germline CDR1 is LGHNA and CDR2 YSLEER. This CDR3 has 17 amino acids. Trimming took 1 base from V and 2 from J; bases not matched to a gene: 9. The CDR3 protein is CASSQVALQGAPYEQYF. The CDR3 DNA reads as TGCGCCAGCAGCCAAGTTGCCCTACAGGGGGCCCCCTACGAGCAGTACTTC.

On this clonotype itself: One base away lies a much larger clone, so this may be a sequencing read error. V usage is TRBV29-1 and J usage is TRBJ2-1, with D hard to call. The V gene lost 5 bases and the J gene lost 13 bases, with 15 bases spanning the gap. The CDR3 loop spans 11 amino acids. Germline V lookup: CDR1 SQVTM, CDR2 ANQGSEA. CDR3 coding DNA: TGCAGCGTTTTGGGATTACAGACCCAGTTCTTC. It codes for CSVLGLQTQFF.

The chain employs TRBV2 and TRBJ1-5; TRBD1 might be the D (6 bases). Germline lookup yields CDR1 SNHLY and CDR2 FYNNEI. CDR3 length: 12 amino acids. V was pared by 2 bases and J by 15 bases, with 14 bases between. CDR3 in DNA: TGTGCCAGCAGTGAAAGTCTAGGGGGATGGCATTTT. It yields the protein CASSESLGGWHF.

The gene calls are TRBV20-1 and TRBJ1-4; the D gene is possibly TRBD1 (5 bases). Germline CDR1 is DFQATT and CDR2 is SNEGSKA (reference sequence). Trimming removed 3 bases from V and 1 base from J, with 9 bases in between. The CDR3 length is 14 residues. CDR3 nucleotide sequence: TGCAGTGCTAGCCGGGGCGAAACTAATGAAAAACTGTTTTTT. Translation gives CSASRGETNEKLFF.

This clonotype has more than one count but fewer than ten. The genes are TRBV2 and TRBJ2-3, with 10 nucleotides matching TRBD2. This CDR3 is built from 15 residues. Germline-derived CDR1 and CDR2 are SNHLY and FYNNEI. With V trimmed by 8 bases and J by 4 bases, 9 bases remained unmatched. The CDR3 is CASRRAGGSADTQYF. The CDR3, as DNA: TGTGCCAGCCGTCGAGCGGGAGGGTCGGCAGATACGCAGTATTTT.

This clonotype appeared a few times. The rearrangement joins TRBV20-1 to TRBJ1-4; 9 bases are a match to TRBD1. After removal of 3 bases from V and 6 bases from J, the junction contained 5 bases not matched to a gene. CDR3 length: 14 amino acids. Germline lookup yields CDR1 DFQATT and CDR2 SNEGSKA (reference sequence). The CDR3 DNA sequence: TGCAGTGCTAGGTGGACAGGGGTATATGAAAAACTGTTTTTT. Amino acids: CSARWTGVYEKLFF.